Following are 29 T cell receptor beta chains from one sample sequenced in a study of blood T cell repertoires in COVID-19. Sequencing was performed with immunoSEQ multiplex PCR; in TCRdb, only in-frame clones are kept and a portion is missing. The sample shows about 160,000 clones, 80% to 95% of them seen only once. Sequencing input: peripheral blood. Source of these receptors: a woman aged 55-69 years with COVID-19, enrolled during active disease.

CDR3 nucleotide sequence: TGTGCCAGCAACAACCCAGTGGACACTGAAGCTTTCTTT. Translation: CASNNPVDTEAFF. V and J are TRBV11-2 and TRBJ1-1; D is ambiguous. Germline CDR1 SGHAT, CDR2 FQNNGV. The V end lost 7 bases, the J end lost 3 bases, and 12 bases lay between the germline ends. The CDR3 extends over 13 amino acids.

The CDR3 loop is CASSLVASTGQNSGNTIYF. CDR3 DNA sequence: TGTGCCAGCAGCTTAGTGGCCTCTACTGGACAGAACTCTGGAAACACCATATATTTT. The chain employs TRBV7-2 and TRBJ1-3, with D possibly being TRBD1 (6 bases). There are 19 residues in the CDR3. Germline CDR1 is SGHTA and CDR2 is FQGNSA. The ends were cut back, 1 base at V and 0 bases at J, with 19 bases in the middle. Together with reference TRBV7-2 and TRBJ1-3, the CDR3 gives the full variable domain: GAGVSQSPSNKVTEKGKDVELRCDPISGHTALYWYRQSLGQGLEFLIYFQGNSAPDKSGLPSDRFSAERTGGSVSTLTIQRTQQEDSAVYLCASSLVASTGQNSGNTIYFGEGSWLTVV.

This chain uses TRBV4-3 with TRBJ1-3, with 8 bases matching TRBD1. Trimming at V came to 0 bases and at J to 5 bases, leaving 6 bases not matched to a gene. Germline V gene data show CDR1 as LGHNA and CDR2 as YSLEER. The CDR3 spans 16 residues. The CDR3 nucleotides are TGCGCCAGCAGCCAAGAGGCCAGGGGGCCGAGAAACACCATATATTTT. It yields the protein CASSQEARGPRNTIYF.

The V call is TRBV5-3, the J call TRBJ2-5; unclear D gene. TRBV5-3 has ORF status, its function being uncertain. The V gene lost 4 bases and the J gene lost 5 bases, with 12 bases spanning the gap. The CDR3 contains 13 residues. The CDR3 coding sequence is TGTGCCAGAAGCCCGGGTTCTAGGGAGACCCAGTACTTC. This sequence encodes CARSPGSRETQYF.

The chain employs TRBV19 and TRBJ1-1; TRBD1 matches 8 bases. The CDR3 is 14 amino acids. CDR1 and CDR2 from the germline V gene are LNHDA and SQIVND (reference sequence). With 6 bases clipped from V and 6 bases from J, the junction kept 9 bases outside the gene matches. CDR3: CASSSGQGSPEAFF. Here the CDR3 DNA reads TGTGCCAGTAGCAGCGGACAGGGATCACCTGAAGCTTTCTTT. The complete variable domain, with remaining parts taken from reference TRBV19 and TRBJ1-1, reads DGGITQSPKYLFRKEGQNVTLSCEQNLNHDAMYWYRQDPGQGLRLIYYSQIVNDFQKGDIAEGYSVSREKKESFPLTVTSAQKNPTAFYLCASSSGQGSPEAFFGQGTRLTVV.

The chain carries TRBV2 and TRBJ2-6, with D hard to call. Germline lookup yields CDR1 SNHLY and CDR2 FYNNEI. V shed 4 bases and J shed 1 base, with 8 bases lying between them. The CDR3 is made up of 15 amino acids. For the CDR3, the DNA is TGTGCCAGCAGTGCGACAAGATCTGGGGCCAACGTCCTGACTTTC. Amino acids: CASSATRSGANVLTF.

Only one count was recorded for this clone. The same CDR3 arises from other DNA sequences in this sample as well. The V gene is TRBV15, the J gene TRBJ1-1, with D possibly TRBD1 on 5 matching bases. The CDR3 has 14 amino acids. V lost 1 base and J lost 1, with 7 bases in between. Looked up from germline, CDR1 is LNHNV and CDR2 is YYDKDF (reference sequence). CDR3 coding DNA: TGTGCCACCAGCAGAGGACAGCAGAACACTGAAGCTTTCTTT. Its protein is CATSRGQQNTEAFF.

The chain couples TRBV12-3 or TRBV12-4 to TRBJ1-1, with a possible D match to TRBD1 (6 bases). The V end lost 0 bases, the J end lost 9 bases, and 8 bases lay between the germline ends. The length of the CDR3 is 12 residues. The CDR3 bases are TGTGCCAGCAGTTTAGCCCAGGGGAAAGCTTTCTTT. Its translation: CASSLAQGKAFF.

The V call is TRBV27, the J call TRBJ1-2; tentatively, D is TRBD1 (6 bases). This CDR3 is 14 amino acids long. Germline V gene lookup returns CDR1 MNHEY and CDR2 SMNVEV (reference sequence). The germline V and J ends were trimmed by 6 bases and 4 bases, with 15 bases remaining between them. Here the CDR3 reads CASSGDRRSYGYTF. As DNA, the CDR3 is TGTGCCAGCAGCGGCGACAGGAGATCCTATGGCTACACCTTC.

This clone has only a few counts. The rearrangement links TRBV19 to TRBJ2-1; 8 nucleotides line up with TRBD2. J gave up 6 bases and V 2 bases, and 9 bases lay outside the gene matches. CDR1 and CDR2 from the germline V gene are LNHDA and SQIVND (reference sequence). The CDR3 has 16 residues. CDR3 protein: CASSIIGGGNANEQFF. CDR3 nucleotide sequence: TGTGCCAGTAGTATAATCGGCGGGGGGAACGCCAATGAGCAGTTCTTC.

The chain links TRBV18 to TRBJ1-4; D uncertain. Germline lookup yields CDR1 KGHSH and CDR2 LQKENI. V gave up 1 base and J gave up 0 bases, with 6 bases separating them. This CDR3 has 15 residues. The CDR3 reads CASSPRPATNEKLFF. In DNA form, the CDR3 reads TGTGCCAGCTCACCACGGCCTGCAACTAATGAAAAACTGTTTTTT.

The V gene is TRBV14, the J gene TRBJ2-3; possibly TRBD2 for D (7 bases). The CDR3 sequence is 15 residues long. The V gene's germline CDR1 is SGHDN and CDR2 FVKESK. Trimming cost V 3 bases and J 1 base, with 11 bases left between them. The chain's CDR3 is CASSHRGAGTDTQYF. CDR3 DNA sequence: TGTGCCAGCAGCCATCGGGGGGCCGGCACAGATACGCAGTATTTT.

V is TRBV6-6 and J is TRBJ2-7; 10 bases match TRBD1. The CDR3 extends over 13 amino acids. Germline CDR1 and CDR2: MNHNY and SVGAGI (reference sequence). V lost 6 bases to trimming and J lost 4 bases; unmatched junction nucleotides: 3. Here the CDR3 reads CASRRQGAYEQYF. As DNA, the CDR3 is TGTGCCAGCAGACGACAGGGGGCTTACGAGCAGTACTTC.

The rearrangement uses TRBV18 and TRBJ2-3; TRBD2 agrees at 9 bases. CDR1 KGHSH and CDR2 LQKENI come from the germline V gene. V lost 3 bases, J lost 2 bases, and 3 bases stayed unmatched. The CDR3 has 15 residues. The DNA of the CDR3 is TGTGCCAGCTCACCCCTAGCGGGGACCACAGATACGCAGTATTTT. Translation gives CASSPLAGTTDTQYF.

J is TRBJ2-3 and V is TRBV6-5; D may be TRBD2 (6 bases). Germline CDR1 and CDR2: MNHEY and SVGAGI. Trimming took off 5 bases at V and 0 bases at J, with 9 bases between the two ends. This CDR3 spans 14 amino acids. In DNA form, the CDR3 reads TGTGCCAGCAGTCGGGGGTGGAGCACAGATACGCAGTATTTT. It encodes CASSRGWSTDTQYF.

J is TRBJ2-1 and V is TRBV11-3; D might be TRBD2 (5 bases). Deletions cut 5 bases from V and 9 bases from J, with 17 bases between. The CDR3 loop spans 14 amino acids. Germline lookup yields CDR1 SGHNT and CDR2 YENEEA. The CDR3 is CASSQGGLVAEQFF. CDR3 DNA sequence: TGTGCCAGCAGCCAAGGCGGGCTAGTGGCTGAGCAGTTCTTC.

The chain joins TRBV5-1 to TRBJ2-3; 7 positions match TRBD2. Trimming cost V 3 bases and J 7 bases; bases outside gene matches: 11. The CDR3 covers 15 residues. CDR1 is SGHRS, CDR2 YFSETQ, per germline. CDR3 in amino acids: CASSWEGFRSHTQYF. DNA for the CDR3: TGCGCCAGCAGCTGGGAGGGATTTCGGTCTCATACGCAGTATTTT.

The V call is TRBV18, the J call TRBJ1-1, with D maybe TRBD1 (5 bases). V was shortened by 2 bases and J by 1 base, with 14 bases between the two germline ends. The CDR3 runs 16 residues. Germline V gene lookup returns CDR1 KGHSH and CDR2 LQKENI. CDR3: CASSPTQGRGNTEAFF. CDR3 bases: TGTGCCAGCTCACCAACCCAGGGTAGGGGGAACACTGAAGCTTTCTTT.

The gene calls are TRBV4-1 and TRBJ1-1, with D maybe TRBD1 (5 bases). Deletions cut 4 bases from V and 1 base from J, with 13 bases between. The CDR3 sequence is 15 residues long. Germline CDR1 reads MGHRA; CDR2 reads YSYEKL. The CDR3 sequence: CASSLSATGNTEAFF. The CDR3 nucleotides read TGCGCCAGCAGCCTGTCAGCTACAGGGAACACTGAAGCTTTCTTT.

The chain combines TRBV29-1 with TRBJ2-2; 7 bases are shared with TRBD1. CDR1 and CDR2 (germline): SQVTM, ANQGSEA. This CDR3 is 16 amino acids long. With 6 bases clipped from V and 0 bases from J, the junction kept 10 bases outside the gene matches. CDR3 in amino acids: CSVSTPGQTNTGELFF. CDR3 nucleotide sequence: TGCAGCGTGTCCACACCGGGACAGACGAACACCGGGGAGCTGTTTTTT.

The chain joins TRBV19 to TRBJ1-4, with D perhaps TRBD1 (6 bases). V was cut by 7 bases and J by 5 bases, with 14 bases left in between. The CDR3 is 14 amino acids. Germline V lookup: CDR1 LNHDA, CDR2 SQIVND (reference sequence). The DNA for the CDR3 is TGTGCCAGTAAAGAGGACAGTGGGAATGAAAAACTGTTTTTT. Residues: CASKEDSGNEKLFF.

The chain links TRBV6-9 to TRBJ1-1; D uncertain. This CDR3 has 15 residues. Per germline, CDR1 MNHGY and CDR2 SVAAGI. Trimming cost V 4 bases and J 4 bases, with 16 bases left between them. The CDR3 DNA sequence: TGTGCCAGCAGTTGGACTCCCCGAGGGTCCACTGAAGCTTTCTTT. Amino acids: CASSWTPRGSTEAFF.

The chain joins TRBV19 to TRBJ2-1, with 9 bases fitting TRBD1. V shed 4 bases and J 4 bases; nucleotides not matched to a gene: 5. The germline CDR1 and CDR2 sequences are LNHDA and SQIVND (reference sequence). CDR3 length: 15 residues. The CDR3 region is CASSKQGASYNEQFF. In nucleotides, the CDR3 is TGTGCCAGTAGTAAACAGGGGGCCTCATACAATGAGCAGTTCTTC. Drawing the rest from reference TRBV19 and TRBJ2-1, the complete variable domain is DGGITQSPKYLFRKEGQNVTLSCEQNLNHDAMYWYRQDPGQGLRLIYYSQIVNDFQKGDIAEGYSVSREKKESFPLTVTSAQKNPTAFYLCASSKQGASYNEQFFGPGTRLTVL.

V usage is TRBV30 and J usage is TRBJ1-6, with 10 bases fitting TRBD1. V was clipped by 1 base and J by 9 bases; unmatched bases: 0. Germline values: CDR1 GTSNPN, CDR2 SVGIG (reference sequence). This CDR3 spans 13 amino acids. Here the CDR3 reads CAWSGTGGSPLHF. The CDR3 bases are TGTGCCTGGAGTGGGACAGGGGGTTCACCCCTCCACTTT.

CDR3 protein: CASSQDGTGRVLNYGYTF. CDR3 nucleotide sequence: TGCGCCAGCAGCCAAGATGGGACAGGGCGCGTCCTTAACTATGGCTACACCTTC. The V and J genes are TRBV4-1 and TRBJ1-2, with 9 bases identical to TRBD1. The CDR3 contains 18 residues. J lost 1 base, V lost 0 bases, and 9 bases had no gene match. The germline V gene encodes CDR1 MGHRA and CDR2 YSYEKL.

This chain connects TRBV7-2 to TRBJ1-5; D not resolved. CDR1 and CDR2 (germline): SGHTA, FQGNSA. V was trimmed by 1 base and J by 1 base, leaving 5 bases between them. The CDR3 runs to 14 residues. Here the CDR3 reads CASSLETSNQPQHF. The CDR3 DNA sequence: TGTGCCAGCAGCTTAGAAACAAGCAATCAGCCCCAGCATTTT. Full variable domain (outside the CDR3, taken from reference TRBV7-2 and TRBJ1-5): GAGVSQSPSNKVTEKGKDVELRCDPISGHTALYWYRQSLGQGLEFLIYFQGNSAPDKSGLPSDRFSAERTGGSVSTLTIQRTQQEDSAVYLCASSLETSNQPQHFGDGTRLSIL.

V is TRBV10-3 and J is TRBJ1-4, with 9 positions matching TRBD1. CDR3 length: 13 residues. Germline V gene sequence: CDR1 ENHRY, CDR2 SYGVKD. Trimming took 4 bases from V and 7 from J; bases not matched to a gene: 1. The CDR3 loop reads CAISAGQGEKLFF. The CDR3 bases are TGTGCCATCAGTGCGGGACAGGGTGAAAAACTGTTTTTT.

The chain uses TRBV19 and TRBJ1-2; no definite D call. Trimming removed 4 bases from V and 5 bases from J, with 8 bases in between. The CDR3 has 12 amino acids. CDR1 is LNHDA, CDR2 SQIVND, per germline (reference sequence). The CDR3 sequence: CASSTRFYGYTF. CDR3 in DNA: TGTGCCAGTAGTACCAGGTTTTATGGCTACACCTTC. Full variable domain (missing parts from reference TRBV19 and TRBJ1-2): DGGITQSPKYLFRKEGQNVTLSCEQNLNHDAMYWYRQDPGQGLRLIYYSQIVNDFQKGDIAEGYSVSREKKESFPLTVTSAQKNPTAFYLCASSTRFYGYTFGSGTRLTVV.

The CDR3 loop reads CASSSRDRDTEAFF. In DNA, the CDR3 is TGTGCCAGTAGTAGTAGGGACAGGGACACTGAAGCTTTCTTT. This sequence joins TRBV19 and TRBJ1-1; 9 bases fit TRBD1. The CDR3 spans 14 residues. The trim removed 4 bases at V and 3 bases at J, leaving 3 bases unmatched. CDR1 is LNHDA, CDR2 SQIVND, per germline (reference sequence).